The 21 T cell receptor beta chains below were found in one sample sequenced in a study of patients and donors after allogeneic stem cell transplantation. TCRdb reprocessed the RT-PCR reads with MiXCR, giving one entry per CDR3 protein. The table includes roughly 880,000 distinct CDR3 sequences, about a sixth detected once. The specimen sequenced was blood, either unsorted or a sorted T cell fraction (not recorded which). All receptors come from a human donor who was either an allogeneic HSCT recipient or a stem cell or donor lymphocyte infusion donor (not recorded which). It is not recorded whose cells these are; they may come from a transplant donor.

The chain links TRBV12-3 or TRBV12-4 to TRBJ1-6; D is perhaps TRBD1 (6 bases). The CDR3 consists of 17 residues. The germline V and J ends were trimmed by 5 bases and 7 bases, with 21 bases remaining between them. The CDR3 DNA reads TGTGCCAGCAGTCGTTGGACCGCAGGGGAAAGGAATTCACCCCTCCACTTT. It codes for CASSRWTAGERNSPLHF.

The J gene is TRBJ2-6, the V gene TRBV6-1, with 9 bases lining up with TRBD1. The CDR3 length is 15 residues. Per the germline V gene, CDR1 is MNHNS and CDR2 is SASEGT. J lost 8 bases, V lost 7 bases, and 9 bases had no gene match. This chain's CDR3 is CASTLGQGGPNVLTF. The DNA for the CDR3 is TGTGCCAGCACCCTGGGACAGGGTGGCCCCAACGTCCTGACTTTC.

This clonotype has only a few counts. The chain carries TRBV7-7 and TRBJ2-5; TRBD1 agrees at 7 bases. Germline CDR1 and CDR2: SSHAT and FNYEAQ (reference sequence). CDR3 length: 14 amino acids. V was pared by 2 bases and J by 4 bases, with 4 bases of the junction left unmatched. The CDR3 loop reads CASSLQSGGETQYF. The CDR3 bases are TGTGCCAGCAGCTTACAGTCAGGGGGAGAGACCCAGTACTTC.

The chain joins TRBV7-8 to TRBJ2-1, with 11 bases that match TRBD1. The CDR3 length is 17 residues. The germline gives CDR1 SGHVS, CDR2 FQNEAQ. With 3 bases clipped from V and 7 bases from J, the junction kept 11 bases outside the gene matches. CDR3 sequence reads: CASSFGSTGQGANEQFF. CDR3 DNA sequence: TGTGCCAGCAGCTTTGGGTCTACCGGACAGGGGGCGAATGAGCAGTTCTTC.

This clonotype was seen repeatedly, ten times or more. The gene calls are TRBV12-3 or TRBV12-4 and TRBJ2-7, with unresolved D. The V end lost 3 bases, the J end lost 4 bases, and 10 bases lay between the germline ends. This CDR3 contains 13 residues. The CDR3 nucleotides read TGTGCCAGCAGTTTGAACCTGAATTACGAGCAGTACTTC. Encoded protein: CASSLNLNYEQYF.

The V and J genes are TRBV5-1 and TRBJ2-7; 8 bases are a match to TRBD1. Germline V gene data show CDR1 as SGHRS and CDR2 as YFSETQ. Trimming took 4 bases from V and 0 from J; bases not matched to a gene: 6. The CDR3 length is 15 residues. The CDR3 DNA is TGCGCCAGCAGCACGGGACAGGCCGACTCCTACGAGCAGTACTTC. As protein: CASSTGQADSYEQYF.

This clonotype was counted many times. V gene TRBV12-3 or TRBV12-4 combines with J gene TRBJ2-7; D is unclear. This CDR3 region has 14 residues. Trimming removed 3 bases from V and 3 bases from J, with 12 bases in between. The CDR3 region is CASSLASVNYEQYF. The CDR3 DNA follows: TGTGCCAGCAGTTTGGCTTCGGTGAACTACGAGCAGTACTTC.

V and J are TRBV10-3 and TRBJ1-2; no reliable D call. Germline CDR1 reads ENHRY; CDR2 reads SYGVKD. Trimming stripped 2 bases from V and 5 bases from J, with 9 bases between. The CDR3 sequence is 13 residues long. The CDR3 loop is CAISEVGAYGYTF. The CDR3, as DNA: TGTGCCATCAGTGAGGTCGGTGCTTATGGCTACACCTTC.

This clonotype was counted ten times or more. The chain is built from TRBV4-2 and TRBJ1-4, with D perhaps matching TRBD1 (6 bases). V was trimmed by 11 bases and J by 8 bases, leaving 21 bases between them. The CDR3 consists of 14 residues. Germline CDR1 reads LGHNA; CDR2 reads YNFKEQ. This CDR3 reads CAGGWIDRREKLFF. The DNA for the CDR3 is TGTGCCGGCGGGTGGATCGACAGGAGGGAAAAACTGTTTTTT.

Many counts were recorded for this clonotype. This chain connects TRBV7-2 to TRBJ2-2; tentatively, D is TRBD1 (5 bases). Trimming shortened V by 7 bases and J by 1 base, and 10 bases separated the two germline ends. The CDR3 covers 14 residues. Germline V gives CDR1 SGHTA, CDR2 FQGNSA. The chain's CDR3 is CASKLGQNTGELFF. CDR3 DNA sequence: TGTGCCAGCAAGTTAGGACAGAACACCGGGGAGCTGTTTTTT.

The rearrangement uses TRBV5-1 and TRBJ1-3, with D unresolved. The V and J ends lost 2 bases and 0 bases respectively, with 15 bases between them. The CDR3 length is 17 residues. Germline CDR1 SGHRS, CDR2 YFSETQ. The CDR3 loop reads CASSFSRTVSSGNTIYF. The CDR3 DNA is TGCGCCAGCAGCTTTTCCCGGACTGTCAGCTCTGGAAACACCATATATTTT.

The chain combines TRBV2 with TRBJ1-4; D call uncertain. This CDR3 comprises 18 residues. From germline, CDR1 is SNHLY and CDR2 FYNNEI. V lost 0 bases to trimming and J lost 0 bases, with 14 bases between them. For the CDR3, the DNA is TGTGCCAGCAGTGAAGCGGGAAGGCAGGATGCAACTAATGAAAAACTGTTTTTT. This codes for CASSEAGRQDATNEKLFF. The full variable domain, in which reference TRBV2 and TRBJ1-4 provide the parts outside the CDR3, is EPEVTQTPSHQVTQMGQEVILRCVPISNHLYFYWYRQILGQKVEFLVSFYNNEISEKSEIFDDQFSVERPDGSNFTLKIRSTKLEDSAMYFCASSEAGRQDATNEKLFFGSGTQLSVL.

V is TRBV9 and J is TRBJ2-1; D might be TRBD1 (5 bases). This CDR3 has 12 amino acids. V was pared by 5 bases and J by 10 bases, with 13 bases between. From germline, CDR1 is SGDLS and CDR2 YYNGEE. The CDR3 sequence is CASSLGEGEQFF. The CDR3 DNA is TGTGCCAGCAGTCTAGGGGAAGGGGAGCAGTTCTTC.

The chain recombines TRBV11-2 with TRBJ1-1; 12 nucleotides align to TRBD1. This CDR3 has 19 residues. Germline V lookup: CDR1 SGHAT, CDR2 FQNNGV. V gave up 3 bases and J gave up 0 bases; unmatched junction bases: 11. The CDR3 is CASSLTSGTGGLMNTEAFF. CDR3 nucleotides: TGTGCCAGCAGCTTGACTTCCGGGACAGGGGGCTTGATGAACACTGAAGCTTTCTTT.

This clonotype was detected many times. In DNA, the CDR3 is TGCAGTGCTAGAGTGTACAAGTCAGAGACCCAGTACTTC. This codes for CSARVYKSETQYF. This sequence joins TRBV20-1 and TRBJ2-5; D gene uncertain. The V gene lost 1 base and the J gene lost 4 bases, with 10 bases spanning the gap. Looked up from germline, CDR1 is DFQATT and CDR2 is SNEGSKA (reference sequence). CDR3 size: 13 residues.

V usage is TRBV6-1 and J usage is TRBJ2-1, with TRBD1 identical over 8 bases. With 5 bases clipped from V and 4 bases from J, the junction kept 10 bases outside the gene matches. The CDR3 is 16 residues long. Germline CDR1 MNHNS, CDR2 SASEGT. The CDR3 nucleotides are TGTGCCAGCAGTACCCCCGACAGGGGAAGTTACAATGAGCAGTTCTTC. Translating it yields CASSTPDRGSYNEQFF.

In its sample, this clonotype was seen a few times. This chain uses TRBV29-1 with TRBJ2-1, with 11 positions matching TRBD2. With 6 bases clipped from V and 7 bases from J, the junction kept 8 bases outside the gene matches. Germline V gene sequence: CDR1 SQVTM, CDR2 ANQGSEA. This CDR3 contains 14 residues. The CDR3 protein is CSVQTSGNVNEQFF. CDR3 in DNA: TGCAGCGTCCAGACTAGCGGGAACGTGAATGAGCAGTTCTTC.

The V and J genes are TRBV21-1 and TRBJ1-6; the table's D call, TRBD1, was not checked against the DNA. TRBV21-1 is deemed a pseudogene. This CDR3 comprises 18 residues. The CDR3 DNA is TGTGCCAGCAGCAAACGGGGGGGCTCGACACAACATAATTCACCCCTCCACTTT. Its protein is CASSKRGGSTQHNSPLHF.

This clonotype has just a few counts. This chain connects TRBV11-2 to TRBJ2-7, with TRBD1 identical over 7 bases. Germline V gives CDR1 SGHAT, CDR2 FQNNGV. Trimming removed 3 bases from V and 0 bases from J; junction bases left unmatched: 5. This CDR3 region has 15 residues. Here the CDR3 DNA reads TGTGCCAGCAGCTTTCTACGGGACAGCTCCTACGAGCAGTACTTC. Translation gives CASSFLRDSSYEQYF.

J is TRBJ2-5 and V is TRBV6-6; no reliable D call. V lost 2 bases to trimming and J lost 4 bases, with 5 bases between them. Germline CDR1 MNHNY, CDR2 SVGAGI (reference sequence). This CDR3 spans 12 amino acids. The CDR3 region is CASSYDGETQYF. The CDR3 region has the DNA TGTGCCAGCAGTTACGATGGAGAGACCCAGTACTTC.

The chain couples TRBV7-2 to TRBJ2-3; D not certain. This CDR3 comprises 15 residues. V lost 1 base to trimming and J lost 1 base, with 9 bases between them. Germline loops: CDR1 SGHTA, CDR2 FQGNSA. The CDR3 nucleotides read TGTGCCAGCAGCTTAGTGCTTGGCGGCACAGATACGCAGTATTTT. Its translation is CASSLVLGGTDTQYF.